What follows are 24 T cell receptor beta chains derived from one specimen sequenced in a study of T-cell memory formation after mild COVID-19. A single record per CDR3 protein comes from TCRdb applying MiXCR to the 5' RACE reads. Of about 110,000 distinct CDR3 sequences in the sample, about an eighth were seen once. Sequencing was done on a sample of PBMCs or a T cell subset sorted from them (not recorded which). The source is an adult woman who had mild COVID-19 (a few samples of this study predate the infection). Cell type and time point are not known.

CDR3 amino acids: CASSQQGDGYEQYF. As DNA, the CDR3 is TGCGCCAGCAGCCAACAGGGAGACGGCTACGAGCAGTACTTC. The chain uses TRBV4-1 and TRBJ2-7; D tentatively reads TRBD1 or TRBD2 (5 bases each). Germline CDR1 MGHRA, CDR2 YSYEKL. The CDR3 runs 14 residues. Trimming stripped 2 bases from V and 3 bases from J, with 11 bases between.

This clonotype was seen a handful of times. This rearrangement joins TRBV19 to TRBJ2-2; tentative D call: TRBD2 (5 bases). This CDR3 is 16 amino acids long. The germline gives CDR1 LNHDA, CDR2 SQIVND (reference sequence). V was clipped by 6 bases and J by 2 bases, with 16 bases between them. CDR3: CASSVLGPHNTGELFF. The CDR3 DNA is TGTGCCAGTAGCGTACTAGGCCCTCATAACACCGGGGAGCTGTTTTTT. The complete variable domain, with remaining parts taken from reference TRBV19 and TRBJ2-2, reads DGGITQSPKYLFRKEGQNVTLSCEQNLNHDAMYWYRQDPGQGLRLIYYSQIVNDFQKGDIAEGYSVSREKKESFPLTVTSAQKNPTAFYLCASSVLGPHNTGELFFGEGSRLTVL.

The sample holds a few counts of this clonotype. The chain recombines TRBV10-3 with TRBJ2-2; a weak D match, TRBD2 (5 bases). Trimming stripped 1 base from V and 6 bases from J, with 18 bases between. The CDR3 sequence is 17 residues long. Germline CDR1 ENHRY, CDR2 SYGVKD. CDR3 amino acids: CAISEFEGSVEAGELFF. Here the CDR3 DNA reads TGTGCCATCAGTGAGTTCGAGGGTAGTGTTGAGGCCGGGGAGCTGTTTTTT.

The chain joins TRBV4-2 to TRBJ2-3; 10 bases line up with TRBD2. With 2 bases clipped from V and 3 bases from J, the junction kept 8 bases outside the gene matches. CDR3 length: 17 amino acids. Germline V gives CDR1 LGHNA, CDR2 YNFKEQ. The CDR3 loop reads CASSQPGAGGPTDTQYF. The CDR3 DNA is TGTGCCAGCAGCCAACCCGGAGCGGGAGGGCCGACAGATACGCAGTATTTT.

The sample holds a few counts of this clonotype. This chain links TRBV6-1 with TRBJ2-1, with D possibly TRBD1 on 6 matching bases. The CDR3 has 15 residues. The germline CDR1 and CDR2 sequences are MNHNS and SASEGT. Trimming left V 8 bases short and J 4 bases short, with 18 bases between. The CDR3 reads CASARQVGDYNEQFF. In nucleotides, the CDR3 is TGTGCCAGCGCCCGACAGGTTGGGGATTACAATGAGCAGTTCTTC.

The rearrangement joins TRBV7-9 to TRBJ2-7; D gene unclear. The CDR3 contains 12 residues. The ends were cut back, 5 bases at V and 3 bases at J, with 8 bases in the middle. Per the germline V gene, CDR1 is SEHNR and CDR2 is FQNEAQ (reference sequence). The CDR3 nucleotides are TGTGCCAGCAGCCAAAGGTACTACGAGCAGTACTTC. This gives the protein CASSQRYYEQYF.

This chain joins TRBV4-1 and TRBJ2-1; tentatively, D is TRBD1 (5 bases). Germline V lookup: CDR1 MGHRA, CDR2 YSYEKL. CDR3 length equals 16 residues. V was shortened by 0 bases and J by 6 bases, with 15 bases between the two germline ends. The CDR3 region is CASSQERSGYTNEQFF. CDR3 sequence (DNA): TGCGCCAGCAGCCAAGAAAGGTCAGGGTATACCAATGAGCAGTTCTTC.

The V and J genes are TRBV12-3 or TRBV12-4 and TRBJ2-7, with 7 bases aligning to TRBD1. Trimming removed 4 bases from V and 2 bases from J; junction bases left unmatched: 5. CDR3 length: 14 residues. CDR3 protein: CASSSPGTAYEQYF. CDR3 coding DNA: TGTGCCAGCAGTTCCCCCGGGACAGCCTACGAGCAGTACTTC.

The V call is TRBV7-9, the J call TRBJ2-7, with TRBD1 matching over 7 bases. CDR1 is SEHNR, CDR2 FQNEAQ, per germline (reference sequence). This CDR3 is 13 amino acids long. V was pared by 7 bases and J by 1 base, with 4 bases of the junction left unmatched. CDR3 sequence (DNA): TGTGCCAGCAAGGACAGGCTATCCTACGAGCAGTACTTC. It yields the protein CASKDRLSYEQYF.

This clonotype was counted between two and nine times. The chain links TRBV29-1 to TRBJ2-1, with a tentative D call TRBD2 (5 bases). Germline lookup yields CDR1 SQVTM and CDR2 ANQGSEA. The CDR3 loop spans 14 amino acids. Trimming stripped 0 bases from V and 9 bases from J, with 15 bases between. The CDR3 coding sequence is TGCAGCGTTGAAGATCTAGCCCCCCCCAGTGAGCAGTTCTTC. Its translation: CSVEDLAPPSEQFF.

This clonotype was recorded a few times. The rearrangement joins TRBV10-3 to TRBJ2-1, with 7 nucleotides matching TRBD1. V lost 5 bases, J lost 10 bases, and 14 bases stayed unmatched. Germline V gene sequence: CDR1 ENHRY, CDR2 SYGVKD. This CDR3 has 15 amino acids. The CDR3 protein is CAISTPSGQEFEQFF. The CDR3 coding sequence is TGTGCCATCAGTACGCCGTCCGGACAGGAGTTCGAGCAGTTCTTC.

The chain carries TRBV5-1 and TRBJ2-7, with a weak D call TRBD1 (7 bases). V dropped 0 bases and J dropped 3 bases, with 13 bases sitting between them. The CDR3 covers 15 residues. The V gene's germline CDR1 is SGHRS and CDR2 YFSETQ. The CDR3 coding sequence is TGCGCCAGCAGCTTGGAGTCAGGGGGAGGCTACGAGCAGTACTTC. This encodes CASSLESGGGYEQYF.

This clonotype was seen at least ten times. This rearrangement joins TRBV7-9 to TRBJ2-3; D is unclear. Germline V gene sequence: CDR1 SEHNR, CDR2 FQNEAQ (reference sequence). The CDR3 is 12 amino acids. The V and J ends lost 5 bases and 4 bases respectively, with 7 bases between them. CDR3 bases: TGTGCCAGCAGCGCCCCCGCAGATACGCAGTATTTT. This sequence encodes CASSAPADTQYF.

The rearrangement links TRBV9 to TRBJ1-2; 7 positions match TRBD1. The V gene's germline CDR1 is SGDLS and CDR2 YYNGEE. This CDR3 spans 14 amino acids. Trimming took 4 bases from V and 6 from J; bases not matched to a gene: 9. The CDR3 DNA reads TGTGCCAGCAGCCTCCAGGGGGACAAGGATGGCTACACCTTC. This codes for CASSLQGDKDGYTF.

V usage is TRBV6-5 and J usage is TRBJ2-7, with D unresolved. The CDR3 spans 12 residues. Germline V CDR1 and CDR2: MNHEY, SVGAGI. V was pared by 8 bases and J by 5 bases, with 13 bases between. CDR3 nucleotide sequence: TGTGCCAGCTCCTCTAGTCGGGACGAGCAGTACTTC. Protein sequence: CASSSSRDEQYF.

The rearrangement uses TRBV18 and TRBJ2-1, with 8 bases lining up with TRBD1. Germline CDR1 KGHSH, CDR2 LQKENI. J gave up 3 bases and V 5 bases, and 6 bases lay outside the gene matches. The CDR3 runs 15 residues. DNA of the CDR3: TGTGCCAGCTCATCATGGACAGGGTACTACAATGAGCAGTTCTTC. Its protein product is CASSSWTGYYNEQFF.

There are a few counts of this clonotype. J is TRBJ2-7 and V is TRBV5-5; D not certain. The CDR3 sequence is 15 residues long. V was shortened by 1 base and J by 2 bases, with 13 bases between the two germline ends. Germline lookup yields CDR1 SGHKS and CDR2 YYEKEE (reference sequence). The CDR3 DNA sequence: TGTGCCAGCAGCTTGAATACGGCAGCCGCCTACGAGCAGTACTTC. Translation gives CASSLNTAAAYEQYF.

This clonotype was detected only a few times. The chain links TRBV19 to TRBJ2-4; D assignment may be TRBD1 or TRBD2 (5 bases each). Germline V gene sequence: CDR1 LNHDA, CDR2 SQIVND (reference sequence). Trimming removed 8 bases from V and 4 bases from J, with 15 bases in between. This CDR3 contains 14 residues. CDR3 amino acids: CASQPRGEKNIQYF. The CDR3 DNA reads as TGTGCCAGTCAGCCTCGAGGGGAGAAAAACATTCAGTACTTC.

Regarding this clonotype: Germline and junction disagree at one end, which may indicate a read error. This chain links TRBV6-2 or TRBV6-3 with TRBJ2-7; TRBD2 aligns across 7 bases. Germline-derived CDR1 and CDR2 are MNHEY and SVGEGT. CDR3 size: 17 residues. The CDR3 DNA is TGTGCCAGCAGTCCACCCTCCTTAGCGGGTGCGTCTTACGAGCGGTACTTC. Protein product: CASSPPSLAGASYERYF.

The chain has TRBV5-5 and TRBJ2-7, with TRBD2 identical over 7 bases. The length of the CDR3 is 14 residues. J was trimmed by 4 bases and V by 3 bases; bases with no gene match: 7. Germline V gene sequence: CDR1 SGHKS, CDR2 YYEKEE (reference sequence). The CDR3 spells CASSSSGTTYEQYF. CDR3 DNA: TGTGCCAGCAGCTCGTCCGGGACTACATACGAGCAGTACTTC.

This clonotype was counted between two and nine times. The chain is built from TRBV7-2 and TRBJ2-3; D remains unclear. Germline CDR1 reads SGHTA; CDR2 reads FQGNSA. The CDR3 consists of 13 residues. The V end was cut by 5 bases, the J end by 4 bases, with 10 bases between. As DNA, the CDR3 is TGTGCCAGCAGCGTCACTCCCCCAGATACGCAGTATTTT. Translation gives CASSVTPPDTQYF.

This clonotype was counted a few times. The chain joins TRBV10-3 to TRBJ2-1; 11 bases match TRBD2. Germline V gives CDR1 ENHRY, CDR2 SYGVKD. This CDR3 has 16 residues. Trimming cost V 10 bases and J 0 bases; bases outside gene matches: 8. This CDR3 reads CATISTSGSSYNEQFF. In DNA, the CDR3 is TGTGCCACCATATCTACTAGCGGGAGCTCCTACAATGAGCAGTTCTTC.

At least ten counts were recorded for this clonotype. This chain links TRBV21-1 with TRBJ2-7; the D call of TRBD1 is as the table states it, not checked on the DNA. TRBV21-1 is marked as a pseudogene. The CDR3 totals 14 residues. The CDR3 is CASSPGQGFYEQYF. Here the CDR3 DNA reads TGTGCCAGCAGCCCGGGACAGGGGTTCTACGAGCAGTACTTC.

Only a few counts were recorded for this clonotype. V and J are TRBV25-1 and TRBJ1-1; D possibly corresponds to TRBD1 (5 bases). The CDR3 consists of 16 residues. V was cut by 4 bases and J by 3 bases, with 18 bases left in between. CDR1 is MGHDK and CDR2 is SYGVNS in the germline V gene. The CDR3 spells CASSGVSGALDTEAFF. The CDR3 DNA reads TGTGCCAGCAGTGGTGTGTCCGGGGCCCTGGACACTGAAGCTTTCTTT.